This section outlines one TCR beta chain sequence together with its context. These data come from a study of blood T cell repertoires in COVID-19. Study in general: The samples span acute and convalescent COVID-19 from the United States, Italy and Spain.

Germline CDR1 is SGDLS and CDR2 is YYNGEE. Trimming shortened V by 3 bases and J by 4 bases, and 13 bases separated the two germline ends. There are 15 residues in the CDR3. In the authors' methods: Nucleated cell counts were estimated from reference gene primer amplification. Here immunoSEQ multiplex PCR was the method, and the copy in TCRdb shows in-frame clones only, minus some. The V and J calls and clone size were taken over from that table, and D and trimming were inferred from the DNA. The data hold roughly 260,000 clones, with roughly 86% observed a single time. Sequenced input: peripheral blood. This TCR was recovered from a woman aged 50 to 60 with acute or convalescent COVID-19. The chain has TRBV9 and TRBJ1-4; maybe TRBD1 (6 bases). CDR3 in DNA: TGTGCCAGCAGCGGCCGGACAGATTTTAATGAAAAACTGTTTTTT. It translates to CASSGRTDFNEKLFF.